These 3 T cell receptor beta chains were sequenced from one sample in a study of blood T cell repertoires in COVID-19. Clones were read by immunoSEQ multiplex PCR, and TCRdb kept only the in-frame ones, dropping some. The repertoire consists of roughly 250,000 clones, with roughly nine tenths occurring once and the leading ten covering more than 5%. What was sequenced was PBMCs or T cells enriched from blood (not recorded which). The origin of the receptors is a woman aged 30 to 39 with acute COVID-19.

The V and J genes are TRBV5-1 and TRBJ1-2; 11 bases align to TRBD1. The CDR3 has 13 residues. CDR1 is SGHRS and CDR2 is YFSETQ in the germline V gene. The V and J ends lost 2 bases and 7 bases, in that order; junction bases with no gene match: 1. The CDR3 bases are TGCGCCAGCAGCTTCGGACAGGGGGCTGGCTACACCTTC. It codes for CASSFGQGAGYTF.

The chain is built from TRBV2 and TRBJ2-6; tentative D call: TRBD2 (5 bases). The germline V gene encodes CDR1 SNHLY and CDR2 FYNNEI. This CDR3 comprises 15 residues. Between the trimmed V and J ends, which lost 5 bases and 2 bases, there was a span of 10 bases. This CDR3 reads CASSLRGPGANVLTF. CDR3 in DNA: TGTGCCAGCAGTCTACGGGGTCCTGGGGCCAACGTCCTGACTTTC. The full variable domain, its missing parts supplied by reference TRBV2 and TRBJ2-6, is EPEVTQTPSHQVTQMGQEVILRCVPISNHLYFYWYRQILGQKVEFLVSFYNNEISEKSEIFDDQFSVERPDGSNFTLKIRSTKLEDSAMYFCASSLRGPGANVLTFGAGSRLTVL.

The CDR3 region is CASRIQGALPTDTQYF. As DNA, the CDR3 is TGTGCCAGCAGGATACAGGGGGCGCTACCCACAGATACGCAGTATTTT. V and J are TRBV7-2 and TRBJ2-3; TRBD1 agrees at 9 bases. The CDR3 length is 16 residues. Losses at the gene ends were 6 bases for V and 2 bases for J; bases not matched to a gene: 9. Germline lookup yields CDR1 SGHTA and CDR2 FQGNSA.